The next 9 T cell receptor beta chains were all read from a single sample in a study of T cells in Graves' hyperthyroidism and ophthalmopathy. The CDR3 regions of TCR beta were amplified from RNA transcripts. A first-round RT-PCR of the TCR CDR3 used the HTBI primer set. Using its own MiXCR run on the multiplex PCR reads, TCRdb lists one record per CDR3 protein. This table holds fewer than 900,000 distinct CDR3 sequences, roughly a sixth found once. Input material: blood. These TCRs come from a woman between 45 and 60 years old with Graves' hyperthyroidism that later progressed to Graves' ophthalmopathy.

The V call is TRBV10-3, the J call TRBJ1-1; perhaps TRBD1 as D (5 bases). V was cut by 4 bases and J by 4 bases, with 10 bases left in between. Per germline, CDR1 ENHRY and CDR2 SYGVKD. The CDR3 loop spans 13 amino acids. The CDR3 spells CAISGQRPTEAFF. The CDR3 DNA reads TGTGCCATCAGTGGACAGAGGCCCACTGAAGCTTTCTTT.

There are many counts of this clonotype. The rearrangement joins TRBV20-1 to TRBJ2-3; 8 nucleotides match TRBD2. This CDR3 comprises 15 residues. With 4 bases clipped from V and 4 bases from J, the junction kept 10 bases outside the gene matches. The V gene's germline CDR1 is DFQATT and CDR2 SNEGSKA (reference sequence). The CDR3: CSATPGSGVSDTQYF. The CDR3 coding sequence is TGCAGTGCTACCCCCGGTAGCGGGGTGTCAGATACGCAGTATTTT.

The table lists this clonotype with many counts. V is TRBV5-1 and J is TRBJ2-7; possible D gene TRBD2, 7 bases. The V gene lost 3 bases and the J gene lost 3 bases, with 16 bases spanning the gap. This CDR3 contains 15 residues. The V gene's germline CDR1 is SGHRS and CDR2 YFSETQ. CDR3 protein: CASSSGGQRNYEQYF. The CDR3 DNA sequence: TGCGCCAGCAGCTCGGGGGGACAAAGGAACTACGAGCAGTACTTC.

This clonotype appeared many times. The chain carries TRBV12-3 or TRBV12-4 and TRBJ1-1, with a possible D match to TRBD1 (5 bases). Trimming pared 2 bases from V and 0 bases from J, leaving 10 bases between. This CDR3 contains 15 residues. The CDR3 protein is CASSLSGRLNTEAFF. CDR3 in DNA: TGTGCCAGCAGTTTATCGGGACGTTTGAACACTGAAGCTTTCTTT.

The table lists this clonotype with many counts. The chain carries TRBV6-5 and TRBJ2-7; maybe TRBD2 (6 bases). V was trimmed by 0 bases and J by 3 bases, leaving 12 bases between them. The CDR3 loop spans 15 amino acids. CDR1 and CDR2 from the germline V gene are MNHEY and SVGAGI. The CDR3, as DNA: TGTGCCAGCAGTTACTCGAATCCGGGGGTCTACGAGCAGTACTTC. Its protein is CASSYSNPGVYEQYF.

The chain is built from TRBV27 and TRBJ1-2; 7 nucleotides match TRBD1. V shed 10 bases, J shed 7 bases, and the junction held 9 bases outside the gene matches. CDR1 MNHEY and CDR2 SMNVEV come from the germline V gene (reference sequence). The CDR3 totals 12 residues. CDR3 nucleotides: TGTGCCACCTTGACAGGGCTGTTTGGCTACACCTTC. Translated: CATLTGLFGYTF.

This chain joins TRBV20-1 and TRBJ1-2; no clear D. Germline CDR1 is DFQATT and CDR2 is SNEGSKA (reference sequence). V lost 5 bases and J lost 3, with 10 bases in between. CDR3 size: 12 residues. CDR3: CSAPPGYYGYTF. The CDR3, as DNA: TGCAGTGCTCCGCCGGGGTACTATGGCTACACCTTC.

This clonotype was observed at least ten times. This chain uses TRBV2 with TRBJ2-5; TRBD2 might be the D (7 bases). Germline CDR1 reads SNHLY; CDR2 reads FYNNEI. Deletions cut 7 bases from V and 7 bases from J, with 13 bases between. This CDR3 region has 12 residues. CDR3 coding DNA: TGTGCCAGCACAACAGGGAGGGGGACCCAGTACTTC. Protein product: CASTTGRGTQYF.

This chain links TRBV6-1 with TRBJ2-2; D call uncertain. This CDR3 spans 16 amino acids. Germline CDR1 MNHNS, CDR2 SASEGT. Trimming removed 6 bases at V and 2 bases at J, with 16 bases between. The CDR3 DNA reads TGTGCCAGCAGGCTGTGGCTAGTGGATAACACCGGGGAGCTGTTTTTT. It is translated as CASRLWLVDNTGELFF.